This T cell receptor beta chain was profiled in a study of blood T cell repertoires in COVID-19. The CDR3 consists of 15 residues. The V end was cut by 0 bases, the J end by 0 bases, with 8 bases between. Per the germline V gene, CDR1 is MNHNS and CDR2 is SASEGT. A word on this clone: Other DNA sequences within the sample encode an identical CDR3.

Study processing details: Cell counts per sample came from amplifying reference gene primers. Libraries were prepared by immunoSEQ multiplex PCR; TCRdb keeps only in-frame clonotypes and omits some of them. V and J calls plus clone size are reproduced from that table; the DNA served to infer D and trimming. This sample has roughly 100,000 clones; over 70% occur once, and the top ten carry about 10%. The chain joins TRBV6-1 to TRBJ1-1, with unresolved D. Sequenced sample: peripheral blood. The TCR sequence derives from a woman of 80 years or more with acute or convalescent COVID-19. Here the CDR3 reads CASSEAEEMNTEAFF. CDR3 DNA sequence: TGTGCCAGCAGTGAAGCTGAGGAGATGAACACTGAAGCTTTCTTT.